These 5 T cell receptor beta chains came from one sample sequenced in a study of shared clonotypes between healthy human individuals. The assay was immunoSEQ multiplex PCR, and TCRdb's table has in-frame clones only and misses some. This table holds roughly 1,600,000 clones, less than 99% found once. Sequenced input: naive CD4+ T cells sorted from blood. Subset: CD45RA+ positively selected. These TCRs come from a man under 40 in good health.

The genes are TRBV2 and TRBJ2-3, with D possibly TRBD2 on 5 matching bases. Germline V gives CDR1 SNHLY, CDR2 FYNNEI. The CDR3 sequence is 11 residues long. With 7 bases removed from V and 5 bases from J, the gap between germline ends came to 7 bases. The CDR3 protein is CASTGIDTQYF. The CDR3 coding sequence is TGTGCCAGCACCGGGATAGATACGCAGTATTTT.

CDR3 sequence: CASSLSPVSSEKLFF. The CDR3 nucleotides read TGTGCCAGCAGCTTAAGCCCAGTTAGCTCAGAAAAACTGTTTTTT. The V gene is TRBV7-9, the J gene TRBJ1-4; D is unresolved. The CDR3 has 15 amino acids. The germline gives CDR1 SEHNR, CDR2 FQNEAQ (reference sequence). Deletions cut 2 bases from V and 8 bases from J, with 15 bases between. The variable domain in full, with the rest retrieved from reference TRBV7-9 and TRBJ1-4, is DTGVSQNPRHKITKRGQNVTFRCDPISEHNRLYWYRQTLGQGPEFLTYFQNEAQLEKSRLLSDRFSAERPKGSFSTLEIQRTEQGDSAMYLCASSLSPVSSEKLFFGSGTQLSVL.

The chain carries TRBV18 and TRBJ2-3; the D is unclear. Germline-derived CDR1 and CDR2 are KGHSH and LQKENI. Deletions cut 6 bases from V and 2 bases from J, with 9 bases between. The CDR3 has 13 residues. CDR3 bases: TGTGCCAGCTCTTCCGATTACACAGATACGCAGTATTTT. Translating it yields CASSSDYTDTQYF.

V gene TRBV6-5 combines with J gene TRBJ2-5, with D unresolved. The CDR3 has 11 amino acids. Germline CDR1 reads MNHEY; CDR2 reads SVGAGI. V lost 8 bases and J lost 5, with 9 bases in between. CDR3 residues: CASGVVETQYF. The CDR3 DNA sequence: TGTGCCAGCGGGGTTGTGGAGACCCAGTACTTC.

This chain uses TRBV11-3 with TRBJ1-1; 8 bases line up with TRBD1. CDR1 SGHNT and CDR2 YENEEA come from the germline V gene. There are 16 residues in the CDR3. The J segment lost 1 base and the V segment lost 2 bases, leaving 6 bases of the junction unmatched. The CDR3, as DNA: TGTGCCAGCAGCTTAACCCGGACAGGGCCGAACACTGAAGCTTTCTTT. It yields the protein CASSLTRTGPNTEAFF.